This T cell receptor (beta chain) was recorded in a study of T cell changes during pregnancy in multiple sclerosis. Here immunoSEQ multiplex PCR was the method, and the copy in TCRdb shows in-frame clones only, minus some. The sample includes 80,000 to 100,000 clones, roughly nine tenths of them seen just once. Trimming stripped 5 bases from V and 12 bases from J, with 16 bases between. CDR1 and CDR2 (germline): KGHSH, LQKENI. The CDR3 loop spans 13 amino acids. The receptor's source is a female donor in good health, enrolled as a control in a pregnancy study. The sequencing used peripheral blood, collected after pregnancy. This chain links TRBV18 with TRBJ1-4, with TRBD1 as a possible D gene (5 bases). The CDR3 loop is CASSTTVRVELFF. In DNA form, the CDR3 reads TGTGCCAGCTCAACCACCGTCAGGGTTGAACTGTTTTTT. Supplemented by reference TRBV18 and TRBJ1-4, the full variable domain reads NAGVMQNPRHLVRRRGQEARLRCSPMKGHSHVYWYRQLPEEGLKFMVYLQKENIIDESGMPKERFSAEFPKEGPSILRIQQVVRGDSAAYFCASSTTVRVELFFGSGTQLSVL.